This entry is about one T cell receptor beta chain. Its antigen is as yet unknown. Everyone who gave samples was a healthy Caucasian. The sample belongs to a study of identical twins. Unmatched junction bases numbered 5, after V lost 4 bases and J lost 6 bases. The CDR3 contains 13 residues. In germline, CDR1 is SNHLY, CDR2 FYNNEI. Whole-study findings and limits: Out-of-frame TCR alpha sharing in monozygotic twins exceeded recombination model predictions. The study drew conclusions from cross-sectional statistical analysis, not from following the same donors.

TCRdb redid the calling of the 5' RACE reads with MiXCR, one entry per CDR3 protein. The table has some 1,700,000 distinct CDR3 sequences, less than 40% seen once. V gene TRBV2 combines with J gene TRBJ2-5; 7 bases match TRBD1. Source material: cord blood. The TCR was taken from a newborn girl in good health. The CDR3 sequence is CASSGQGIKTQYF. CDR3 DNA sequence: TGTGCCAGCAGTGGACAGGGCATAAAGACCCAGTACTTC.